This T cell receptor beta chain emerged from a study of OX40 agonist ivuxolimab in advanced cancers. At the level of the study: Patients in the trial were receiving intravenous ivuxolimab every 2 weeks, at doses of 0.01 to 10 mg/kg.

Only one count was recorded for this clone. Its matching antigen is unknown. Sequenced by immunoSEQ multiplex PCR; TCRdb stores in-frame clones only, minus some. The sample consists of about 67,000 clones, more than 75% of them appearing once. Notes on the study in general: Both blood CD4+ and CD8+ T cells showed clonal growth by week 6 at 0.1 to 3.0 mg/kg.

CDR3 length: 14 residues. Germline CDR1 reads MGHDK; CDR2 reads SYGVNS. Trimming stripped 3 bases from V and 5 bases from J, with 13 bases between. Sequenced material: CD4+ or CD8+ T cells sorted from blood, taken in a trial of the OX40 agonist ivuxolimab. V usage is TRBV25-1 and J usage is TRBJ2-5, with TRBD1 as a possible D gene (6 bases). The TCR sequence derives from an adult with an advanced solid tumor such as melanoma, head and neck, liver or kidney cancer. The CDR3 coding sequence is TGTGCCAGCAGTGAGCTAGCAGGGGTGGAGACCCAGTACTTC. It is translated as CASSELAGVETQYF.